Listed here is a single TCR beta chain. The data belong to a study of cytomegalovirus exposure and HLA in healthy donors. Amplification used 60 Vbeta primers and 13 Jbeta primers. Sequencing was performed with immunoSEQ multiplex PCR; in TCRdb, only in-frame clones are kept and a portion is missing. In the table there are about 190,000 clones, around 79% of which are singletons. The origin of this receptor is a woman younger than 35 in good health and CMV-seronegative. The sequenced sample was PBMCs.

The CDR3 is CASSLGSGEAQPQHF. DNA of the CDR3: TGCGCCAGCAGCTTGGGGTCCGGGGAGGCTCAGCCCCAGCATTTT. This chain uses TRBV5-1 with TRBJ1-5; D ambiguous. The CDR3 length is 15 residues. Trimming removed 0 bases from V and 6 bases from J, with 13 bases in between. Germline CDR1 reads SGHRS; CDR2 reads YFSETQ.